This T cell receptor (beta chain) is drawn from a study of CD8+ T cells in alopecia areata. Broader study findings: Normal skin contains resident alphabeta T cells, and these are also sequenced in scalp samples. It was lesional scalp, especially alopecia totalis/universalis, that showed higher clonality than normal scalp. The study found TCR sharing across patients less clear than in mice, possibly for HLA reasons.

Per the germline V gene, CDR1 is MGHDK and CDR2 is SYGVNS. The CDR3 runs to 14 residues. The V and J ends lost 3 bases and 6 bases respectively, with 15 bases between them. Remarks on this clone: Antigen unknown.

RNA was isolated and reverse transcribed to cDNA, the sequencing template. The repertoire was sequenced with immunoSEQ multiplex PCR; TCRdb's copy has only in-frame clones and lacks some. The table includes about 120,000 clones, approximately 60% detected once. Treatment in this sample: oral pan-JAK inhibitor, 5-10 mg twice daily. Patients with alopecia areata provided lesional scalp punch biopsies as well as peripheral blood. This receptor was identified in a human donor with alopecia areata. The sequences come from CD4+ T cells sorted from blood, collected at week 4, from a patient treated with tofacitinib. The genes are TRBV25-1 and TRBJ2-7; possibly TRBD2 for D (7 bases). The CDR3 protein is CASSDPAGAAEQYF. CDR3 nucleotide sequence: TGTGCCAGCAGTGATCCGGCGGGGGCAGCCGAGCAGTACTTC.